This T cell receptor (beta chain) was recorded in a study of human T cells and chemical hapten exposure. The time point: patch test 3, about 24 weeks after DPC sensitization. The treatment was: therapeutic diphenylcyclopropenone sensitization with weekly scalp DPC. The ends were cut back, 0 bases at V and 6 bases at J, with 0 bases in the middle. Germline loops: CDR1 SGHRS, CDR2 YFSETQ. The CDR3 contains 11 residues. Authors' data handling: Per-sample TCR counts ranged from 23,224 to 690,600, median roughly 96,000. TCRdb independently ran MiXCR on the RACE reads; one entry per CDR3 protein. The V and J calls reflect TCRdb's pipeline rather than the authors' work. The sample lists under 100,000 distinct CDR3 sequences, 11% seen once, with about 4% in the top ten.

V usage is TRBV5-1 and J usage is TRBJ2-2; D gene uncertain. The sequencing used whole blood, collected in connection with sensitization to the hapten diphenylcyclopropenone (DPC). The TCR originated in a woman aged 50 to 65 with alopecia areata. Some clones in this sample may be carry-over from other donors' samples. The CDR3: CASSLAGELFF. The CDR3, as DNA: TGCGCCAGCAGCTTGGCCGGGGAGCTGTTTTTT.